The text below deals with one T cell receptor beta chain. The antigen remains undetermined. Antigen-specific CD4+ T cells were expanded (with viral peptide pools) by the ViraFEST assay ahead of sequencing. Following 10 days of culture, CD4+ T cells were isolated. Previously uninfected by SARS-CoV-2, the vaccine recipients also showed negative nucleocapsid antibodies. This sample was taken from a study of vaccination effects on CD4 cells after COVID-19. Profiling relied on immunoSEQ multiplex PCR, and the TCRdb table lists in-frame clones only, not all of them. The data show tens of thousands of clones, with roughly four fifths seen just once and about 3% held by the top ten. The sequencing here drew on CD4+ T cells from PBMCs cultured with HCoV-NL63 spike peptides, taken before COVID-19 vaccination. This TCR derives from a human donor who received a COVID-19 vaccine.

The CDR3, as DNA: TGTGCCAGCAGCGTTAGTGGGTACGGAGAGACCCAGTACTTC. It encodes CASSVSGYGETQYF. The genes are TRBV6-2 or TRBV6-3 and TRBJ2-5; D is unresolved. V shed 6 bases and J shed 4 bases, with 15 bases lying between them. The germline V gene encodes CDR1 MNHEY and CDR2 SVGEGT. The CDR3 consists of 14 residues.